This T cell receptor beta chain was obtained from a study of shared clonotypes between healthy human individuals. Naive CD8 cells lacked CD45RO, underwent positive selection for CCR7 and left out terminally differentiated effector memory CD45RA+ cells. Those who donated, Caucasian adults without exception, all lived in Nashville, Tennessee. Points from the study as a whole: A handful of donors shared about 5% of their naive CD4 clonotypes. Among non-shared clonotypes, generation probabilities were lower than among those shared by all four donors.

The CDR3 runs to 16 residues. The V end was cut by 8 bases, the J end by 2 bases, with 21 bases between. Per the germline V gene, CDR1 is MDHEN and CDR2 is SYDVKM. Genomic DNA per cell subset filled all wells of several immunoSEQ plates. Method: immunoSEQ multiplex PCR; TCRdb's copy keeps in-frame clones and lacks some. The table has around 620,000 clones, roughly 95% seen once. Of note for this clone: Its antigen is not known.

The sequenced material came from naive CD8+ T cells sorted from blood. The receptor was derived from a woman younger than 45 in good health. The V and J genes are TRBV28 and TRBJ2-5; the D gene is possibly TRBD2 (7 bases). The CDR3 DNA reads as TGTGCCAGCTCCCAGGGGCGGGAGTGGGATCAAGAGACCCAGTACTTC. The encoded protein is CASSQGREWDQETQYF.